This T cell receptor (beta chain) was identified in a study of T cells in narcolepsy. Study as a whole: Enrolled donors included narcolepsy type 1 or type 2 patients and healthy controls.

General study points: Reportedly, autoreactive clonotypes were serially detected in patients' blood but not controls'. Comparing one patient's CSF and blood CD4+ clonotypes highlighted HCRT- and TRIB2-specific autoreactive clonotypes. No autoreactive T cell clone sequences appeared in some memory CD4+ repertoires.

Data came from immunoSEQ multiplex PCR; TCRdb stores just in-frame clones and leaves some out. Of tens of thousands of clones listed, 85% were seen once; the top ten hold around 1.4%. A note on this clone: Its antigen is as yet unknown.

CDR3 length equals 13 residues. Per germline, CDR1 LNHDA and CDR2 SQIVND (reference sequence). Sequencing used CD45RA- memory CD4+ T cells from PBMCs. The V call is TRBV19, the J call TRBJ2-3; weak D call: TRBD1 (5 bases). The source is a human donor with narcolepsy. The CDR3 here is CAMGPPGTDTQYF. The CDR3, as DNA: TGTGCAATGGGGCCCCCGGGCACAGATACGCAGTATTTT.